This T cell receptor (beta chain) was documented in a study of glioma-infiltrating T cells. Notes on the study in general: Shared blood CDR3 signature motifs marked patients with low tissue-blood divergence. Gliomas, especially low-grade, showed above-expected tissue-blood divergence; non-neoplastic patients showed below.

Amplification of TCR alpha and beta CDR3 regions from RNA used iRepertoire nested multiplex PCR. Using its own MiXCR run on the multiplex PCR reads, TCRdb lists one record per CDR3 protein. The sample lists about 400,000 distinct CDR3 sequences; 41% were seen once. In the case of this clonotype: Its antigen remains unknown.

The clonotype originates from a human donor with low-grade glioma or glioblastoma, undergoing nonglioma brain surgery, or in good health (not recorded which). Sequenced input: glioma tissue, nonneoplastic brain tissue, or PBMCs (not recorded which).

The CDR3 DNA reads as TGCAGTGCTAGACCAAGACGGCTCTCCTACAATGAGCAGTTCTTC. This encodes CSARPRRLSYNEQFF. This chain links TRBV20-1 with TRBJ2-1; no clear D gene. This CDR3 comprises 15 residues. V lost 2 bases to trimming and J lost 0 bases, with 11 bases between them. Germline lookup yields CDR1 DFQATT and CDR2 SNEGSKA (reference sequence).